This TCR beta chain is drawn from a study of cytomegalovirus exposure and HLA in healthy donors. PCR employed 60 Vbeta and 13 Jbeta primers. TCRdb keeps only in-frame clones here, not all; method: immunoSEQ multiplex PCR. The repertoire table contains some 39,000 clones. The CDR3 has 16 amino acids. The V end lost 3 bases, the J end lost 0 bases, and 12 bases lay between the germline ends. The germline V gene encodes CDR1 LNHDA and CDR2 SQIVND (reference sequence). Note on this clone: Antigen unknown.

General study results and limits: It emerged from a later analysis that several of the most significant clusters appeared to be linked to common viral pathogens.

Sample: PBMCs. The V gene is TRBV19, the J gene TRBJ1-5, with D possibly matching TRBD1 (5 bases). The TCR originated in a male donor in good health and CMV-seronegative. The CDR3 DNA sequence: TGTGCCAGTAGTATGGCAGGGCTCTATAGCAATCAGCCCCAGCATTTT. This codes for CASSMAGLYSNQPQHF.